This TCR beta chain was documented in a study of T cells after yellow fever vaccination. The V end was cut by 3 bases, the J end by 5 bases, with 17 bases between. Germline-derived CDR1 and CDR2 are SGHNT and YYREEE (reference sequence). The CDR3 runs 15 residues. This clonotype was seen ten or more times. One entry per CDR3 protein results from TCRdb running MiXCR on the 5' RACE reads. Of about 130,000 distinct CDR3 sequences listed, under 8.5% were seen once; the top ten hold roughly 2.5%. The source material was CD4+ T cells sorted from PBMCs, sampled 9 to 10 days after the first yellow fever vaccination. The clonotype originates from a man aged 18-30 years who received the YFV17D yellow fever vaccine. The rearrangement uses TRBV5-4 and TRBJ2-5, with D possibly being TRBD2 (6 bases). The CDR3 loop is CASSSNPGLAETQYF. CDR3 sequence (DNA): TGTGCCAGCAGCTCCAACCCCGGCCTAGCGGAGACCCAGTACTTC.